A selection of T cell receptor beta chains follows, all from one sample in a study of blood T cell repertoires in COVID-19. TCRdb keeps only in-frame clones here, not all; method: immunoSEQ multiplex PCR. The repertoire holds approximately 140,000 clones, with 80% to 90% as singletons. Sequenced material: peripheral blood. These receptors came from a human donor with acute or convalescent COVID-19. The donor label of this sample is uncertain. CDR3s include the opening cysteine and the closing phenylalanine or tryptophan. D genes are given only for firm matches. Clone size, where shown, is once, few, many, or a class for clones that have expanded.

abundance: .
d_gene: .
v_gene: TRBV10-2
j_gene: TRBJ1-2
CDR3nt: TGCGCCAGCAGCGGCAGGGGCGAAGGCTACACCTTC
CDR3aa: CASSGRGEGYTF

abundance: .
d_gene: .
v_gene: TRBV5-4
j_gene: TRBJ2-5
CDR3nt: TGTGCCAGCAGCTTGAATGCAGGGAAGACCCAGTACTTC
CDR3aa: CASSLNAGKTQYF

abundance: .
d_gene: TRBD2
v_gene: TRBV14
j_gene: TRBJ2-3
CDR3nt: TGTGCCAGCAGCCAGAACGGGGGGTACACAGATACGCAGTATTTT
CDR3aa: CASSQNGGYTDTQYF

abundance: .
d_gene: .
v_gene: TRBV27
j_gene: TRBJ1-2
CDR3nt: TGTGCCAGCAGTTTATCAGGGGGTCTGGAAGGCTACACCTTC
CDR3aa: CASSLSGGLEGYTF

abundance: .
d_gene: TRBD1
v_gene: TRBV7-2
j_gene: TRBJ1-3
CDR3nt: TGTGCCAGCAGCCTAGACAGGGGGCGCGGAAACACCATATATTTT
CDR3aa: CASSLDRGRGNTIYF

abundance: .
d_gene: TRBD1
v_gene: TRBV19
j_gene: TRBJ2-7
CDR3nt: TGTGCCAGCGCCAACCTCGGGACAGGGGAATACGAGCAGTACTTC
CDR3aa: CASANLGTGEYEQYF

abundance: .
d_gene: TRBD2
v_gene: TRBV9
j_gene: TRBJ2-1
CDR3nt: TGTGCCAGCAGCGCACTAGCGGGGGCCTACAATGAGCAGTTCTTC
CDR3aa: CASSALAGAYNEQFF

abundance: .
d_gene: .
v_gene: TRBV5-1
j_gene: TRBJ2-2
CDR3nt: TGCGCCATCCGGGAGGGGACAGCGAACACCGGGGAGCTGTTTTTT
CDR3aa: CAIREGTANTGELFF

abundance: .
d_gene: .
v_gene: TRBV27
j_gene: TRBJ1-2
CDR3nt: TGTGCCAGCAGCCCGGCGGGGTCTAACTATGGCTACACCTTC
CDR3aa: CASSPAGSNYGYTF

abundance: .
d_gene: .
v_gene: TRBV10-3
j_gene: TRBJ2-7
CDR3nt: TGTGCCATCAGCCCTCCGACAGCTTCCTACGAGCAGTACTTC
CDR3aa: CAISPPTASYEQYF

abundance: .
d_gene: .
v_gene: TRBV2
j_gene: TRBJ1-2
CDR3nt: TGTGCCAGCAGCCGAGGACAGCAATATGGCTACACCTTC
CDR3aa: CASSRGQQYGYTF

abundance: .
d_gene: .
v_gene: TRBV24-1
j_gene: TRBJ2-1
CDR3nt: TGTGCCACCAGTGATCCCCGGGACTCCAACAATGAGCAGTTCTTC
CDR3aa: CATSDPRDSNNEQFF

abundance: .
d_gene: TRBD2
v_gene: TRBV18
j_gene: TRBJ2-1
CDR3nt: TGTGCCAGCTCACCCAGGACTAGCGGGGTCAATGAGCAGTTCTTC
CDR3aa: CASSPRTSGVNEQFF

abundance: few
d_gene: .
v_gene: TRBV24-1
j_gene: TRBJ2-4
CDR3nt: TGTGCCACCAGTGACTCCGGACGGGGAAAGAAGGATCAGTACTTC
CDR3aa: CATSDSGRGKKDQYF

abundance: .
d_gene: TRBD2
v_gene: TRBV7-6
j_gene: TRBJ2-1
CDR3nt: TGTGCCAGCAGCCCCTCGGGGGGGCCAGGGAATGAGCAGTTCTTC
CDR3aa: CASSPSGGPGNEQFF

abundance: .
d_gene: .
v_gene: TRBV27
j_gene: TRBJ1-3
CDR3nt: TGTGCCAGCAGTTTAAACGGGATTGGAAACACCATATATTTT
CDR3aa: CASSLNGIGNTIYF

abundance: .
d_gene: .
v_gene: TRBV30
j_gene: TRBJ2-5
CDR3nt: TGTGCCTCGTATGGGGGGGCCACGGAGACCCAGTACTTC
CDR3aa: CASYGGATETQYF

abundance: .
d_gene: .
v_gene: TRBV4-1
j_gene: TRBJ1-4
CDR3nt: TGCGCCAGCAGCCCGTTATCGGGGGAAAAACTGTTTTTT
CDR3aa: CASSPLSGEKLFF

abundance: .
d_gene: TRBD1
v_gene: TRBV7-8
j_gene: TRBJ1-5
CDR3nt: TGTGCCAGCAGCTCCGGGACAGGAAATCAGCCCCAGCATTTT
CDR3aa: CASSSGTGNQPQHF

abundance: few
d_gene: TRBD1
v_gene: TRBV4-1
j_gene: TRBJ1-3
CDR3nt: TGCGCCAGCAGCGTAAATCGGGGACAGGGAACCAACACCATATATTTT
CDR3aa: CASSVNRGQGTNTIYF

abundance: .
d_gene: .
v_gene: TRBV4-1
j_gene: TRBJ1-4
CDR3nt: TGCGCCAGCAGCCAAGATCAGGCGACAACTAATGAAAAACTGTTTTTT
CDR3aa: CASSQDQATTNEKLFF

abundance: .
d_gene: .
v_gene: TRBV5-5
j_gene: TRBJ1-1
CDR3nt: TGTGCCAGCAGCTCGGGACACCTCATGAACACTGAAGCTTTCTTT
CDR3aa: CASSSGHLMNTEAFF